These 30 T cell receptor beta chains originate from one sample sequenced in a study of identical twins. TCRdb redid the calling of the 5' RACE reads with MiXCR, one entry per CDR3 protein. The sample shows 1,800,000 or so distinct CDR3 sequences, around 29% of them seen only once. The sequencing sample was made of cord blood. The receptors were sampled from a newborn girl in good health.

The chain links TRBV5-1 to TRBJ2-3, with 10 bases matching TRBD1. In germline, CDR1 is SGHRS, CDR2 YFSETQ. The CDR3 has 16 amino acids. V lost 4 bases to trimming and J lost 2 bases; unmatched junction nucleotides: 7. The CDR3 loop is CASSRPGQGITDTQYF. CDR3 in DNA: TGCGCCAGCAGCCGTCCGGGACAGGGGATCACAGATACGCAGTATTTT.

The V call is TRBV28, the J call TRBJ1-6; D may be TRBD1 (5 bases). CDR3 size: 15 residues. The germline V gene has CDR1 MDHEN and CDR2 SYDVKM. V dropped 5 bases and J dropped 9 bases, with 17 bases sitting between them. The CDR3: CASSLSRGGSSPLHF. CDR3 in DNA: TGTGCCAGCAGTCTCAGTCGCGGGGGTAGTTCACCCCTCCACTTT.

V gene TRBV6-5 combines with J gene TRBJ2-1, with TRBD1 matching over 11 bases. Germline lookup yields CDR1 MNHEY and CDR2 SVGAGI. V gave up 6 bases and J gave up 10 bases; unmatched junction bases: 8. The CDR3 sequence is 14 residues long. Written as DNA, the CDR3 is TGTGCCAGCAGCCCGGGACAGGGGGGAGGCGAGCAGTTCTTC. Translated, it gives CASSPGQGGGEQFF.

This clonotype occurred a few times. The CDR3 spells CASSLGRAPYNEQFF. As DNA, the CDR3 is TGTGCCAGCAGTTTGGGCAGGGCCCCCTACAATGAGCAGTTCTTC. The chain joins TRBV28 to TRBJ2-1; D might be TRBD1 (5 bases). CDR1 and CDR2 from the germline V gene are MDHEN and SYDVKM. The CDR3 covers 15 residues. The V gene lost 3 bases and the J gene lost 2 bases, with 11 bases spanning the gap. The variable domain in full, completed from reference TRBV28 and TRBJ2-1, reads DVKVTQSSRYLVKRTGEKVFLECVQDMDHENMFWYRQDPGLGLRLIYFSYDVKMKEKGDIPEGYSVSREKKERFSLILESASTNQTSMYLCASSLGRAPYNEQFFGPGTRLTVL.

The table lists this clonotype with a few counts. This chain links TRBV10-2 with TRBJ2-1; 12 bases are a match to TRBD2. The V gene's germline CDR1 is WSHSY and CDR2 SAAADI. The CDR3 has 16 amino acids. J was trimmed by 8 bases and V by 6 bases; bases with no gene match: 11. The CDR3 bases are TGCGCCAGCAGCCTATTCCTAGCGGGAGGGCCCCATGAGCAGTTCTTC. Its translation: CASSLFLAGGPHEQFF.

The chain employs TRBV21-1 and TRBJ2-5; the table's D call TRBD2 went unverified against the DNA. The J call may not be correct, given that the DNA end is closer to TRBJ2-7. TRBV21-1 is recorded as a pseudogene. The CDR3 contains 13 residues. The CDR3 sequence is CASSRDYSSEQYF. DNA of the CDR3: TGTGCCAGCAGCCGGGACTACAGTTCCGAGCAGTACTTC.

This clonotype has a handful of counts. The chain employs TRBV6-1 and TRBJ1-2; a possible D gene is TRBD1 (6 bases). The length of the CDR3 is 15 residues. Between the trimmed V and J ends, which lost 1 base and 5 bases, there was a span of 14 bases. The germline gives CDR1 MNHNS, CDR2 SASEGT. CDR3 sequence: CASSEVRGGIYGYTF. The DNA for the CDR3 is TGTGCCAGCAGTGAAGTGCGGGGGGGCATATATGGCTACACCTTC.

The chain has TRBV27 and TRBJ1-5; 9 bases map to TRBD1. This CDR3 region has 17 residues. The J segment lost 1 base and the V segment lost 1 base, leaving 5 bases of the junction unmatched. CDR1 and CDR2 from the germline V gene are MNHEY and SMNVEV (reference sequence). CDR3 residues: CASSLWATGGSNQPQHF. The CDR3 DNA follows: TGTGCCAGCAGTTTATGGGCCACAGGGGGCAGCAATCAGCCCCAGCATTTT.

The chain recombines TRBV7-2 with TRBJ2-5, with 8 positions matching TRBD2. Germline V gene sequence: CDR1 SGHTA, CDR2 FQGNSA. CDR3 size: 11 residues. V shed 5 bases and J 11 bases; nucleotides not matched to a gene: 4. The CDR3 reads CASSAGGRQYF. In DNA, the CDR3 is TGTGCCAGCAGCGCGGGGGGCAGGCAGTACTTC.

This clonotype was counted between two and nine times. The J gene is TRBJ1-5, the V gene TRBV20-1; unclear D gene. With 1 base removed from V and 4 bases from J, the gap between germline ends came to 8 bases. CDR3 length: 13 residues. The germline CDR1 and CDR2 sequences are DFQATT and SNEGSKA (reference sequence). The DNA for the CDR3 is TGCAGTGCTAGAGGGCCGGTGAATCAGCCCCAGCATTTT. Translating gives CSARGPVNQPQHF.

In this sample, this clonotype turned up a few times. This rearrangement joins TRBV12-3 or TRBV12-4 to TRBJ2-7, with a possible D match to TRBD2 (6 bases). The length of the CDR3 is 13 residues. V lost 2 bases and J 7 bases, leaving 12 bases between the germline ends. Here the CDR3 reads CASSLTSLWEQYF. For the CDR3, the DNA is TGTGCCAGCAGTTTAACTAGCCTGTGGGAGCAGTACTTC.

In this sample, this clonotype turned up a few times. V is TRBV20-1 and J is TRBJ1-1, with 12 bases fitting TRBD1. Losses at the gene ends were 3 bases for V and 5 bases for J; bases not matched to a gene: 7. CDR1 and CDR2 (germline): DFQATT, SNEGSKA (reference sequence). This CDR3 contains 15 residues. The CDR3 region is CSARGQGARVTEAFF. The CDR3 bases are TGCAGTGCTAGGGGACAGGGGGCGCGGGTAACTGAAGCTTTCTTT.

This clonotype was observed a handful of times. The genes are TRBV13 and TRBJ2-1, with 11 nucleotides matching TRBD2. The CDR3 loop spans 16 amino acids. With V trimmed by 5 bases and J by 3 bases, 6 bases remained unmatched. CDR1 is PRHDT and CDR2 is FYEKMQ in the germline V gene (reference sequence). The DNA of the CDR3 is TGTGCCAGCAGCGCAACTAGCGGGGGTTTCTACAATGAGCAGTTCTTC. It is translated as CASSATSGGFYNEQFF.

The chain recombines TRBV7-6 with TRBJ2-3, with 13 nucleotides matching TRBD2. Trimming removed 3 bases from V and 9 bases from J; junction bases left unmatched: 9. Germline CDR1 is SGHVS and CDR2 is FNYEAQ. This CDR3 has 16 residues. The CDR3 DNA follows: TGTGCCAGCAGCTTGGGACTAGCGGGGTTTTCATACACGCAGTATTTT. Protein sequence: CASSLGLAGFSYTQYF. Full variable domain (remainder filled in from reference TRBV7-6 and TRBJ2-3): GAGVSQSPRYKVTKRGQDVALRCDPISGHVSLYWYRQALGQGPEFLTYFNYEAQQDKSGLPNDRFSAERPEGSISTLTIQRTEQRDSAMYRCASSLGLAGFSYTQYFGPGTRLTVL.

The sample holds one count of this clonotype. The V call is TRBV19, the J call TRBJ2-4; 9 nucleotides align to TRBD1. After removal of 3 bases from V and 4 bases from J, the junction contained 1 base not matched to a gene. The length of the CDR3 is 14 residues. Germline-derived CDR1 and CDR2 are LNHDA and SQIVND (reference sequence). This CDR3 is CASSIGTGKNIQYF. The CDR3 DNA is TGTGCCAGTAGTATTGGGACAGGGAAAAACATTCAGTACTTC.

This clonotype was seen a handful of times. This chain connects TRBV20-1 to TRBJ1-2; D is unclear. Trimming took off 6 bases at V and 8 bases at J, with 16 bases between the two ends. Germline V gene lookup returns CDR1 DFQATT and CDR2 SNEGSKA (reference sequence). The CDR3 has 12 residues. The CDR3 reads CSAPRSGGGYTF. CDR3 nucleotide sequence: TGCAGTGCGCCGCGAAGTGGTGGCGGCTACACCTTC.

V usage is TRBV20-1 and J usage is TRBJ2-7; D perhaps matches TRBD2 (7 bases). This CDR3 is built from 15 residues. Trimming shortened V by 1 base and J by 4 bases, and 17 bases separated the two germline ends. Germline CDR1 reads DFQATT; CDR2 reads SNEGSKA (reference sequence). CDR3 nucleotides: TGCAGTGCTAGAGGGAAGGAGGGGGGGCCTTACGAGCAGTACTTC. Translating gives CSARGKEGGPYEQYF.

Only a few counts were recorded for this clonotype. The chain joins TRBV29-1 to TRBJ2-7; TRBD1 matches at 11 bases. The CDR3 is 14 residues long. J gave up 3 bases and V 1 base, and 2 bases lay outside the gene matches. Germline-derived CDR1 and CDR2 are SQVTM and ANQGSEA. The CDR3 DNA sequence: TGCAGCGTTGAAGCCGGGACAGGGGGCTACGAGCAGTACTTC. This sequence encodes CSVEAGTGGYEQYF.

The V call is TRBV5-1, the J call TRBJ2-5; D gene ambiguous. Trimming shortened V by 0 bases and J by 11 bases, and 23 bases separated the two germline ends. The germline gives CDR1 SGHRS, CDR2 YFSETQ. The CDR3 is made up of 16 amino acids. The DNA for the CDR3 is TGCGCCAGCAGCTTGGGATGGATTGTCCAGGTGGGTGAGCAGTACTTC. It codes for CASSLGWIVQVGEQYF.

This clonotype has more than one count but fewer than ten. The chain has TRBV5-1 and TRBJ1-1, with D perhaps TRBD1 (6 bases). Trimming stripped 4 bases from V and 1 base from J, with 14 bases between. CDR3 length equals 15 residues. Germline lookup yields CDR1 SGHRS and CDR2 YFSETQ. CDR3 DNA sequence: TGCGCCAGCAGCCGCCAGGGGTGGAGGAACACTGAAGCTTTCTTT. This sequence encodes CASSRQGWRNTEAFF.

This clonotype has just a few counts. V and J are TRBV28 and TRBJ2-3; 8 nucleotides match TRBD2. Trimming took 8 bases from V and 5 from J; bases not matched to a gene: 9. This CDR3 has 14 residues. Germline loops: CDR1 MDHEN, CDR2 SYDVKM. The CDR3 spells CASVLAGGGDTQYF. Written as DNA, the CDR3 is TGTGCCAGCGTCCTAGCGGGTGGTGGAGATACGCAGTATTTT.

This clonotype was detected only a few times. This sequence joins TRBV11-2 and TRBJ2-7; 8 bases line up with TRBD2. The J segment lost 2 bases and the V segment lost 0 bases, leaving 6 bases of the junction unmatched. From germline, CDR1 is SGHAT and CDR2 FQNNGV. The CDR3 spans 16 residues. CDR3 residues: CASSLDQAGAPYEQYF. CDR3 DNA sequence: TGTGCCAGCAGCTTAGATCAAGCGGGGGCCCCCTACGAGCAGTACTTC.

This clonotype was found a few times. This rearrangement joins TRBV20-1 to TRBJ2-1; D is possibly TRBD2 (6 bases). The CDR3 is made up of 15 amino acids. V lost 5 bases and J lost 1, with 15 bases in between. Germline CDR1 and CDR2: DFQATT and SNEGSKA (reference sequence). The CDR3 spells CSAWGAGRSYNEQFF. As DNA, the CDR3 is TGCAGTGCTTGGGGTGCGGGGCGATCCTACAATGAGCAGTTCTTC.

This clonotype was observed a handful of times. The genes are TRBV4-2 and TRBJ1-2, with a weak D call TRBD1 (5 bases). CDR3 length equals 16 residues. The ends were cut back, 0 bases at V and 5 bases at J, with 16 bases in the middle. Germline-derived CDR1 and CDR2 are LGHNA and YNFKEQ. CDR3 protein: CASSQDRDARIYGYTF. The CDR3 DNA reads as TGTGCCAGCAGCCAAGACCGGGACGCCCGTATTTATGGCTACACCTTC.

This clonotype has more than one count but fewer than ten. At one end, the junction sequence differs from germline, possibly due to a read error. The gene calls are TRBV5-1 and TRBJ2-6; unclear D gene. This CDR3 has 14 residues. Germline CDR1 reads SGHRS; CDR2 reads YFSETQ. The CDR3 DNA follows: TGCGCCTGCAGCTACAGCTCTGGGGCCAACGTCCTGACTTTC. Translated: CACSYSSGANVLTF.

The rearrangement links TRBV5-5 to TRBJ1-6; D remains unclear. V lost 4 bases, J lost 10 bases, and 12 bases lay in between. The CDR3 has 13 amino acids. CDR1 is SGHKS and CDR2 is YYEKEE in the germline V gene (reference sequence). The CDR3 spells CASSMVGASPLHF. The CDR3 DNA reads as TGTGCCAGCAGCATGGTCGGTGCCTCACCCCTCCACTTT.

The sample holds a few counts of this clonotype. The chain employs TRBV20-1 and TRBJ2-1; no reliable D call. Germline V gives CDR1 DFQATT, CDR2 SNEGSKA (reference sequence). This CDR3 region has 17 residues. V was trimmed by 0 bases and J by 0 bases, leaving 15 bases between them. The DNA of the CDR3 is TGCAGTGCTAGAGAACCCCGACCACTACTCTCCTACAATGAGCAGTTCTTC. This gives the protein CSAREPRPLLSYNEQFF.

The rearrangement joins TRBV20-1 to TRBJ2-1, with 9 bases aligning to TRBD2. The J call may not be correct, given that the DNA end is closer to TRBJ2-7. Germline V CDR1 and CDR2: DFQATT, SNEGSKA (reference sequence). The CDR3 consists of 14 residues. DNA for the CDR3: TGCAGTGCTAGGTCACTAGCGGGCTACAATGAGCAGTACTTC. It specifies CSARSLAGYNEQYF.

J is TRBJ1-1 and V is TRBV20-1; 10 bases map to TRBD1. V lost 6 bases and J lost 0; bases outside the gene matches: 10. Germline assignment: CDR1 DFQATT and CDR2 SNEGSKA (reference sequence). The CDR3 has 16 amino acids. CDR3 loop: CSALGRTGGLNTEAFF. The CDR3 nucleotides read TGCAGTGCCTTGGGACGGACAGGGGGATTGAACACTGAAGCTTTCTTT.

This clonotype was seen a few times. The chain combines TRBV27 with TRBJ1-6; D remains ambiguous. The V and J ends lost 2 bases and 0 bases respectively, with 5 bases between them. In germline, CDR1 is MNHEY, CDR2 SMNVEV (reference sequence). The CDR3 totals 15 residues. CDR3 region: CASSLVHSYNSPLHF. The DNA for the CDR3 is TGTGCCAGCAGTTTAGTCCACTCCTATAATTCACCCCTCCACTTT.